This TCR beta chain originates from a study of blood T cell repertoires in COVID-19 (dated by TCRdb to 2018 to 2021). Study-wide context: Samples from collaborators originated in the United States, Italy and Spain and spanned both the acute and convalescent phases of COVID-19. The material from the prospective study consisted of cDNA or gDNA derived from T cells, B-cell-depleted T cells, or PBMCs. Subjects who had been exposed to COVID-19, were actively infected with it, or had recovered from it provided the deeply sampled blood TCRbeta repertoires that made up the dataset. The repertoires were released in a freely available public database meant as a resource for research on the immune response to SARS-CoV-2. Samples came from the ongoing ImmuneRACE study (first 160 participants) plus 1,254 subjects from 6 global collaborators. The sample metadata nearly always contained a de-identified subject ID, COVID-19 status, age in years and sex. Where HLA class I and class II types were available, the types were taken from metadata supplied by the sample provider, not from assay-based typing. What the study reported, not specific to this receptor: The amount of clinical and demographic metadata varied by source and participant and was provided uncurated.

TCRbeta CDR3 regions were amplified from genomic DNA by means of the immunoSEQ Assay, a bias-controlled multiplex PCR. Per the authors' processing: The number of nucleated cells in each sample was estimated by amplification of reference gene primers within the assay. To quantify the absolute abundance of each unique TCRbeta CDR3 rearrangement, sequence reads were collapsed and filtered. For each sample, productive Simpson clonality was calculated as the square root of Simpson's diversity index across productive rearrangements. Not all clones reach the TCRdb copy of this immuneACCESS table, which keeps in-frame sequences only. Checked studies attribute under half of the gap to unresolved V genes and leave the rest unexplained. That table supplies the V and J calls and clone size; D and trimming were determined from the DNA. Within this sample are 97,000 or so clones, with around nine tenths of them counted one time only. In total, the top ten clones hold 1.5% to 2% of the sample.

Regarding this clone: The target of this receptor is not known. Per-nucleotide qualities are absent, and no much larger clonotype sits a single base away.

Collaborating institutions collected whole blood in K2EDTA tubes following their own protocols. For TCRbeta analysis, collaborators shipped samples in one of three forms: frozen whole blood, isolated PBMCs, or DNA extracted from either of those sample types. Taken from the germline V gene, the CDR1 and CDR2 loops are SGHRS and YFSETQ. Taken from cysteine to phenylalanine, the CDR3 has 14 residues. The kept DNA is CDR3 alone, 42 bases in frame from the first base. V is pared back by 1 base and J by 3 bases, with 10 bases lying between the germline termini. The chain employs TRBV5-1 and TRBJ1-1; a tentative D match to TRBD1 spans 6 bases. The sample consisted of peripheral blood. This clonotype was sampled from a man aged 60 to 75 with acute or convalescent COVID-19. The CDR3 reads as follows: CASSLTGFDTEAFF. The bases read TGCGCCAGCAGCTTGACAGGGTTTGACACTGAAGCTTTCTTT. The CDR3, completed at both ends by the reference TRBV5-1 and TRBJ1-1 genes, gives the full variable domain KAGVTQTPRYLIKTRGQQVTLSCSPISGHRSVSWYQQTPGQGLQFLFEYFSETQRNKGNFPGRFSGRQFSNSRSEMNVSTLELGDSALYLCASSLTGFDTEAFFGQGTRLTVV.